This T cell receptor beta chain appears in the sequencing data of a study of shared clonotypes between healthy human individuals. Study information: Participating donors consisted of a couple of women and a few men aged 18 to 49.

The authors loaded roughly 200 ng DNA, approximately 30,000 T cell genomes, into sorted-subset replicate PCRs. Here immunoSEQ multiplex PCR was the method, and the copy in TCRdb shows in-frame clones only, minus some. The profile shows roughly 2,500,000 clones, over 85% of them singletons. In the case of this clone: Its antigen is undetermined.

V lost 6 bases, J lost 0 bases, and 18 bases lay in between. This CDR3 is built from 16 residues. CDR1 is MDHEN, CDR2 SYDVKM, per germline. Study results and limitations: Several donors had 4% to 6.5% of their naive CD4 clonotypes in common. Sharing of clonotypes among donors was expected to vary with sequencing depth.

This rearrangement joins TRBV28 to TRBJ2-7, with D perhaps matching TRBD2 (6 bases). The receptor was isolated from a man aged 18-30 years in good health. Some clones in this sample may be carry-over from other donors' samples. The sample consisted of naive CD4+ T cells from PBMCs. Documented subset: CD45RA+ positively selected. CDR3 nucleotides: TGTGCCAGCAGCTCGGAGGGGACGGAGAGCTCCTACGAGCAGTACTTC. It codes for CASSSEGTESSYEQYF. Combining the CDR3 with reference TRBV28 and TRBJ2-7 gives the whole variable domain DVKVTQSSRYLVKRTGEKVFLECVQDMDHENMFWYRQDPGLGLRLIYFSYDVKMKEKGDIPEGYSVSREKKERFSLILESASTNQTSMYLCASSSEGTESSYEQYFGPGTRLTVT.